This T cell receptor (beta chain) was found in a study of cytomegalovirus exposure and HLA in healthy donors. On the study more broadly: The same platform was used for the approximately 120 validation repertoires as for the roughly 670 first-cohort repertoires, as reported in a later analysis. Study results and caveats: Rarity characterized most TCR sequences, yet some public TCRs appeared in many donors. A later analysis found first-cohort TCR clusters tended to co-occur in the 95 to 150 validation repertoires. The listing of 160 or so TCR beta chains classed them as cytomegalovirus-associated.

TCRdb's table, derived via immunoSEQ multiplex PCR, lists solely in-frame clones and lacks some. The sample has about 240,000 clones; 75% to 90% are singletons. CDR1 and CDR2 (germline): MNHEY, SMNVEV (reference sequence). The CDR3 is 18 residues long. After removal of 6 bases from V and 1 base from J, the junction contained 14 bases not matched to a gene. This clone showed up just once. Its antigen is unknown. The clonotype comes from a woman in her thirties in good health and CMV-seropositive. The chain uses TRBV27 and TRBJ2-3, with TRBD2 identical over 9 bases. The sample taken for sequencing was PBMCs. The CDR3 is CASSYISGSFSRTDTQYF. CDR3 bases: TGTGCCAGCAGCTATATTAGCGGGAGCTTTTCTCGCACAGATACGCAGTATTTT.